This paragraph covers one TCR beta chain sequence. Its antigen is still unknown. No per-base quality is available; no much larger clone lies one base away. V is pared back by 5 bases and J by 6 bases, with 16 bases lying between the germline termini. The CDR3 runs 14 amino acids, cysteine and phenylalanine included. This entry keeps only the CDR3 DNA: 42 bases, framed from base 1. CDR1 and CDR2, per the germline V gene, are SGHNT and YENEEA. Using immunoSEQ, frozen genomic DNA was subjected to high-throughput TCRbeta CDR3 sequencing, a process that included PCR amplification, mapping, bias correction and internal controls. The authors processed their data as follows. Productive rearrangements were retained, and unique TCRbeta sequences were defined by the CDR3 nucleotide sequence together with the V and J gene. Donor-reactive sequences required at least 5-fold expansion in CFSE-low cells versus unstimulated pre-transplant cells and at least 0.01% frequency. Per-subject minimum frequency thresholds, based on the lowest-template unstimulated sample, ensured at least 90% detection power. Repertoire turnover was measured by Jensen-Shannon divergence between the top 1000 TCRbeta sequences post- and pre-transplant. Two-sided Fisher's exact tests were used to test for changes in the detection of donor-reactive sequences. As stored in TCRdb, this immuneACCESS dataset retains in-frame rearrangements with V and J assigned. A fraction of the clones does not appear; measured against another copy, unresolved V genes explain less than half of the discrepancy, and the remainder lacks a known reason. V, J and clone size derive from that table, while D and trimming were established from the DNA sequence. The sample table contains tens of thousands of clones; only one count was recorded for roughly 92% of them. Of the sample, over 0.9% falls within the top ten clones.

This sample was included in a study of T cell clones after liver transplantation (dated by TCRdb to the late 2010s). Background for the entire study: The samples were obtained from ITN030ST, a randomized trial that attempted immunosuppression withdrawal within 2 years after liver transplantation. Donor-reactive T cell clones were identified by TCRbeta sequencing following a pre-transplant mixed lymphocyte reaction and were subsequently tracked in post-transplant blood. Third party-reactive TCRbeta sequences from pre-transplant MLRs were also identified as an antigen-independent comparator for donor-reactive sequences. Of the eight recipients, a few were HCV-positive, while the remaining recipients had been transplanted for non-autoimmune, non-viral indications. No induction therapy was given to the subjects, and standard immunosuppression was administered until randomization at 12-24 months post-transplant. Tolerance meant complete immunosuppression withdrawal for at least one year without liver enzymes rising beyond twice the upper limit of normal. Blood samples were collected pre-transplant, pre-randomization before withdrawal, and post-randomization after either full withdrawal or failed withdrawal. Of the 8 liver transplant recipients making up the studied cohort, 3 were classified as tolerant and 5 as non-tolerant.

What the work shows at the level of the full study, not this receptor alone: In most of the 8 subjects, regardless of tolerance or HCV status, circulating donor-reactive CD4 TCRbeta sequences dropped significantly post-transplant. Because allograft tissue specimens were not available, migration of donor-reactive T cells into the graft, rather than deletion, may have occurred. The decline in donor-reactive sequences exceeded the decline in third party-reactive sequences, suggesting partial antigen-specific deletion that was unrelated to withdrawal success. In two subjects, low numbers of available donor cells limited the measurable donor-reactive repertoire. Conclusions were preliminary, limited by small, heterogeneous patient numbers and non-standardized post-transplant time points. When repertoire turnover was accounted for, significantly reduced detection of donor-reactive sequences was found in 7 of 8 subjects for CD4 and in 8 of 8 subjects for CD8.

Thawed unstimulated PBMCs were stained for CD3, CD4 and CD8 and FACS-sorted into CD3+CD4+ and CD3+CD8+ populations. Each of the 8 studied subjects was randomized to immunosuppression withdrawal. The Qiagen DNeasy Blood and Tissue Kit was used for isolation of genomic DNA. The sequence is built from TRBV11-3 and TRBJ1-2; a tentative D call is TRBD1 (5 bases match). This material consisted of CD4+ T cells from blood, taken approximately 27 months after liver transplant. The origin of this receptor is a human patient who received a liver transplant. It is possible that, after a transplant, some T cells come from the graft donor. The DNA sequence is TGTGCCAGCAGCGGTTCGGGGGGTTTGGATGGCTACACCTTC. The encoded protein is CASSGSGGLDGYTF.